The T cell receptor (beta chain) under discussion was sequenced for a study of CXCR3-negative and CXCR3-positive naive CD8 T cells. Whole-study context: With about 1.5 +/- 0.3 million reads per library, the TRB reads numbered around 140 million in total. Study-level results: TRB CDR3 properties indicated TCR strength, while surface CD5 was similar across naive subsets.

Preparation of TRB cDNA libraries relied on 5' RACE carrying UMI labels. Each CDR3 protein gets one entry in TCRdb, which reprocessed the 5' RACE reads and gives no DNA. The sample has about 48,000 distinct CDR3 sequences, and its top ten clones hold about 15%. A word on this clonotype: Antigen unknown.

This CDR3 is built from 15 residues. Germline loops: CDR1 MNHEY, CDR2 SVGEGT. The source material was memory CD8+ T cells from blood. The rearrangement joins TRBV6-2 or TRBV6-3 to TRBJ2-2. The sequence came from a human donor in good health. Some clones in this sample may be carry-over from other donors' samples. The CDR3 region is CASSYREASTGELFF.